Included here is one T cell receptor (beta chain) sequence, with context. Residents of 24 US areas, aged about 18 to 89 years, made up the participants. These data belong to a study of blood T cell repertoires in COVID-19. Study at large: The United States, Italy and Spain provided the acute and convalescent COVID-19 samples. The analysed material was cDNA or gDNA that came from T cells, B-cell-depleted T cells, or PBMCs.

The repertoire was sequenced with immunoSEQ multiplex PCR; TCRdb's copy has only in-frame clones and lacks some. The data show approximately 250,000 clones, 91% seen once. CDR3 length: 14 residues. The germline CDR1 and CDR2 sequences are MNHEY and SMNVEV (reference sequence). V lost 5 bases, J lost 3 bases, and 14 bases lay in between. The TCR was taken from a man aged 40-49 years who had been exposed to COVID-19. Material: PBMCs or T cells enriched from blood (not recorded which). The chain carries TRBV27 and TRBJ2-7; D is perhaps TRBD2 (5 bases). CDR3 DNA: TGTGCCAGCAGTCGCCCCGGGGTATACTACGAGCAGTACTTC. Translated: CASSRPGVYYEQYF.